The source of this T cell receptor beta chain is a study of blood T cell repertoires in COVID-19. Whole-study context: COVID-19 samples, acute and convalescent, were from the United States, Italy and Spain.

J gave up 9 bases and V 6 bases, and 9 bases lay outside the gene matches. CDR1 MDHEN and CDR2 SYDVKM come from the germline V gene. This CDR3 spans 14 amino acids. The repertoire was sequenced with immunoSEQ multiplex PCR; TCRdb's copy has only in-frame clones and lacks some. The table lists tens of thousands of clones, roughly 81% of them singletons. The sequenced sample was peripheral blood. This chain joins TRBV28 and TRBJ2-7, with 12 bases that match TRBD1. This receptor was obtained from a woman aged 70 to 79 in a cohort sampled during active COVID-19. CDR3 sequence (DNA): TGTGCCAGCAGGGGGGGACAGGGGGCGTATCGGCAGTACTTC. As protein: CASRGGQGAYRQYF.